The 20 T cell receptor beta chains below come from one sample, sequenced in a study of T-cell reconstitution after alpha-beta-depleted transplantation in children. A TCRbeta library incorporating unique molecular identifiers was prepared. TCRdb re-analysed the PCR reads in MiXCR, keeping a single row per CDR3 protein. The data hold 450,000 to 600,000 distinct CDR3 sequences, with about 10% observed a single time. The sample was PBMCs, taken before TCRalphabeta/CD19-depleted stem cell transplant. These receptors were collected from a child aged 2 to 15 with inherited bone marrow failure, due to receive a stem cell transplant.

This clonotype was detected many times. The CDR3 here is CASSTSGPGANVLTF. The CDR3, as DNA: TGTGCCAGCAGCACCTCAGGGCCCGGGGCCAACGTCCTGACTTTC. The chain carries TRBV7-2 and TRBJ2-6; TRBD1 might be the D (5 bases). The CDR3 contains 15 residues. In germline, CDR1 is SGHTA, CDR2 FQGNSA. The V gene lost 5 bases and the J gene lost 4 bases, with 12 bases spanning the gap.

The chain carries TRBV11-2 and TRBJ2-7, with D uncertain. The CDR3 consists of 14 residues. The V end lost 1 base, the J end lost 2 bases, and 9 bases lay between the germline ends. Germline lookup yields CDR1 SGHAT and CDR2 FQNNGV. The CDR3 sequence is CASSLGSYPYEQYF. In nucleotides, the CDR3 is TGTGCCAGCAGCTTAGGGTCGTATCCCTACGAGCAGTACTTC.

Here the CDR3 reads CSAGGAEYEQYF. The CDR3 region has the DNA TGCAGCGCGGGGGGGGCCGAGTACGAGCAGTACTTC. J is TRBJ2-7 and V is TRBV20-1, with TRBD2 matching over 9 bases. CDR3 length: 12 amino acids. Germline-derived CDR1 and CDR2 are DFQATT and SNEGSKA (reference sequence).

In this sample, this clonotype turned up many times. The rearrangement uses TRBV4-3 and TRBJ2-7; 12 bases match TRBD2. Germline lookup yields CDR1 LGHNA and CDR2 YSLEER. J lost 0 bases, V lost 4 bases, and 13 bases had no gene match. This CDR3 comprises 19 residues. The CDR3 DNA reads as TGCGCCAGCAGCCGGATGACTAGCGGGAGAGGGGTTAGCTCCTACGAGCAGTACTTC. Residues: CASSRMTSGRGVSSYEQYF.

This clonotype was detected only a few times. The chain carries TRBV20-1 and TRBJ2-5, with unresolved D. The CDR3 runs to 14 residues. Trimming removed 3 bases from V and 1 base from J, with 12 bases in between. From germline, CDR1 is DFQATT and CDR2 SNEGSKA (reference sequence). The CDR3 loop reads CSARPALTQETQYF. CDR3 nucleotide sequence: TGCAGTGCTAGGCCCGCACTGACCCAAGAGACCCAGTACTTC.

A single count supports this clonotype. At one end the junction does not follow the germline gene, possibly because of a read error. The CDR3 nucleotides read TGTGTCAGCAGTGACACCGGGGAGCTGTTTTTT. This gives the protein CVSSDTGELFF. The genes are TRBV6-4 and TRBJ2-2; no definite D call. CDR3 size: 11 residues. Germline assignment: CDR1 MRHNA and CDR2 SNTAGT.

The J gene is TRBJ2-1, the V gene TRBV6-2 or TRBV6-3; 8 nucleotides align to TRBD1. This CDR3 is built from 16 residues. The V gene's germline CDR1 is MNHEY and CDR2 SVGEGT. With 0 bases clipped from V and 2 bases from J, the junction kept 3 bases outside the gene matches. Here the CDR3 reads CASSYSNRGAYNEQFF. The CDR3 bases are TGTGCCAGCAGTTACTCGAACAGGGGGGCCTACAATGAGCAGTTCTTC.

The rearrangement links TRBV20-1 to TRBJ1-2; no firm D call. The ends were cut back, 6 bases at V and 3 bases at J, with 11 bases in the middle. Germline V gives CDR1 DFQATT, CDR2 SNEGSKA (reference sequence). This CDR3 region has 12 residues. CDR3 residues: CSAPTQDYGYTF. The CDR3, as DNA: TGCAGTGCACCTACGCAGGACTATGGCTACACCTTC.

The chain joins TRBV15 to TRBJ2-3; D perhaps matches TRBD1 (5 bases). There are 15 residues in the CDR3. V was shortened by 2 bases and J by 2 bases, with 11 bases between the two germline ends. Germline CDR1 reads LNHNV; CDR2 reads YYDKDF (reference sequence). The CDR3 sequence is CATSRTTGFTDTQYF. The DNA of the CDR3 is TGTGCCACCAGCAGAACCACAGGATTCACAGATACGCAGTATTTT.

This clonotype was recorded many times. This chain connects TRBV20-1 to TRBJ2-7; D not certain. CDR3 length: 15 residues. Germline assignment: CDR1 DFQATT and CDR2 SNEGSKA (reference sequence). Deletions cut 6 bases from V and 7 bases from J, with 25 bases between. The CDR3 nucleotides read TGCAGTGCCCAGGTTGGGCAGGCGTTCAGTGGGGAGCAGTACTTC. It specifies CSAQVGQAFSGEQYF.

This clonotype showed up many times. The chain uses TRBV12-3 or TRBV12-4 and TRBJ2-1; the match to TRBD1 covers 10 bases. V trimming: 3 bases; J trimming: 7 bases; junction bases outside the gene matches: 9. The CDR3 covers 16 residues. CDR3 sequence: CASSLVRDRGWNEQFF. The CDR3 DNA follows: TGTGCCAGCAGTTTGGTCCGGGACAGGGGCTGGAATGAGCAGTTCTTC.

This clonotype was seen repeatedly, ten times or more. The genes are TRBV29-1 and TRBJ2-1, with 9 nucleotides matching TRBD1. V was pared by 1 base and J by 4 bases, with 11 bases of the junction left unmatched. CDR3 length: 17 amino acids. The V gene's germline CDR1 is SQVTM and CDR2 ANQGSEA. In DNA form, the CDR3 reads TGCAGCGTTGAAGCCCCGGGACAGGGAGGTGTTTACAATGAGCAGTTCTTC. It yields the protein CSVEAPGQGGVYNEQFF.

This clonotype was seen at least ten times. V usage is TRBV4-2 and J usage is TRBJ1-5; D unresolved. The ends were cut back, 0 bases at V and 0 bases at J, with 12 bases in the middle. Per the germline V gene, CDR1 is LGHNA and CDR2 is YNFKEQ. The CDR3 is made up of 17 amino acids. CDR3 sequence: CASSQDLGAYSNQPQHF. In DNA, the CDR3 is TGTGCCAGCAGCCAAGATCTGGGAGCCTATAGCAATCAGCCCCAGCATTTT.

In this sample, this clonotype turned up many times. The genes are TRBV5-6 and TRBJ2-1; D remains unclear. The CDR3 is 11 amino acids. The V end lost 0 bases, the J end lost 10 bases, and 5 bases lay between the germline ends. The germline V gene has CDR1 SGHDT and CDR2 YYEEEE. CDR3 coding DNA: TGTGCCAGCAGCTTGGTTCAAGAGCAGTTCTTC. Amino acids: CASSLVQEQFF.

This clonotype appeared a few times. The chain couples TRBV18 to TRBJ2-5, with 9 bases aligning to TRBD1. Unmatched junction bases numbered 8, after V lost 0 bases and J lost 3 bases. CDR1 is KGHSH, CDR2 LQKENI, per germline. The CDR3 loop spans 17 amino acids. CDR3 residues: CASSPPIRDRVKETQYF. CDR3 nucleotides: TGTGCCAGCTCACCACCGATCCGGGACAGGGTTAAAGAGACCCAGTACTTC. Using reference TRBV18 and TRBJ2-5 for the parts outside the CDR3, the full variable domain is NAGVMQNPRHLVRRRGQEARLRCSPMKGHSHVYWYRQLPEEGLKFMVYLQKENIIDESGMPKERFSAEFPKEGPSILRIQQVVRGDSAAYFCASSPPIRDRVKETQYFGPGTRLLVL.

The gene calls are TRBV7-6 and TRBJ2-7; 9 nucleotides align to TRBD2. Looked up from germline, CDR1 is SGHVS and CDR2 is FNYEAQ. The CDR3 consists of 16 residues. With 6 bases clipped from V and 4 bases from J, the junction kept 13 bases outside the gene matches. The CDR3 loop reads CASSREFSGSRYEQYF. Written as DNA, the CDR3 is TGTGCCAGCAGTCGAGAGTTTAGCGGGAGTCGGTACGAGCAGTACTTC. Full variable domain (outside the CDR3, taken from reference TRBV7-6 and TRBJ2-7): GAGVSQSPRYKVTKRGQDVALRCDPISGHVSLYWYRQALGQGPEFLTYFNYEAQQDKSGLPNDRFSAERPEGSISTLTIQRTEQRDSAMYRCASSREFSGSRYEQYFGPGTRLTVT.

The chain uses TRBV12-3 or TRBV12-4 and TRBJ2-5; D tentatively fits TRBD1 or TRBD2 (5 bases each). The CDR3 is 14 residues long. CDR3 amino acids: CATTGDAGAETQYF. CDR3 nucleotides: TGTGCGACCACCGGTGATGCCGGGGCGGAGACCCAGTACTTC.

This clonotype was counted a few times. The V and J genes are TRBV7-9 and TRBJ2-3; D is uncertain. The germline V gene encodes CDR1 SEHNR and CDR2 FQNEAQ (reference sequence). The ends were cut back, 4 bases at V and 6 bases at J, with 11 bases in the middle. This CDR3 has 13 residues. The CDR3 loop is CASSSVRPDTQYF. CDR3 sequence (DNA): TGTGCCAGCAGCTCCGTCCGTCCGGATACGCAGTATTTT.

This clonotype was counted at least ten times. The chain has TRBV20-1 and TRBJ2-7, with 9 nucleotides matching TRBD2. CDR1 DFQATT and CDR2 SNEGSKA come from the germline V gene (reference sequence). J lost 4 bases, V lost 5 bases, and 9 bases had no gene match. This CDR3 region has 14 residues. The CDR3 is CSARTLAGSYEQYF. CDR3 DNA sequence: TGCAGTGCTCGGACCCTAGCGGGGTCGTACGAGCAGTACTTC.

The table lists this clonotype with many counts. The chain has TRBV29-1 and TRBJ2-1, with 7 bases identical to TRBD2. The germline V gene encodes CDR1 SQVTM and CDR2 ANQGSEA. The CDR3 is 13 residues long. With 5 bases clipped from V and 5 bases from J, the junction kept 6 bases outside the gene matches. The CDR3 sequence: CSVRRGTNNEQFF. CDR3 DNA sequence: TGCAGCGTTAGGCGCGGGACTAACAATGAGCAGTTCTTC.